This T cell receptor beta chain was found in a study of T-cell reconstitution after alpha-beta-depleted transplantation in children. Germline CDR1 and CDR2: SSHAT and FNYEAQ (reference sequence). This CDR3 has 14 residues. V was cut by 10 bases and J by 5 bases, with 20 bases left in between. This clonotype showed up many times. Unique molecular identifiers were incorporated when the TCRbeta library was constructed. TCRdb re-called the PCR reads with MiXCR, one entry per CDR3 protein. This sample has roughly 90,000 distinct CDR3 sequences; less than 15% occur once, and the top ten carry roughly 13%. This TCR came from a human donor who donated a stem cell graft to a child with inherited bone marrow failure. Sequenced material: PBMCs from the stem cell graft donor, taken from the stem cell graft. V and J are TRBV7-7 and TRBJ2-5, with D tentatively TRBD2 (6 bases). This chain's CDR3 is CATKEKAGLETQYF. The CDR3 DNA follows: TGTGCCACCAAAGAGAAGGCGGGGCTGGAGACCCAGTACTTC. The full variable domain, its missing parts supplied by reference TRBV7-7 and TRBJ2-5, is GAGVSQSPRYKVTKRGQDVTLRCDPISSHATLYWYQQALGQGPEFLTYFNYEAQPDKSGLPSDRFSAERPEGSISTLTIQRTEQRDSAMYRCATKEKAGLETQYFGPGTRLLVL.